This record looks at one T cell receptor beta chain sequence and its context. Antigen specificity is unknown. These data come from a study of T cell repertoires in cytomegalovirus infection. On the study more broadly: Both CMV infection and a matching HLA type were indicated by public TCR beta signatures.

Study-wide results and limits: CMV-specific TCR beta clonotypes restricted by HLA-C were the ones dominating the ex vivo response.

Via MiXCR, TCRdb re-called the reads, giving one row per CDR3 protein. The table includes around 200,000 distinct CDR3 sequences, roughly two fifths detected once. The sequence was obtained from a human donor in good health (CMV status not recorded). Some clones in this sample may be carry-over from other donors' samples. The input for sequencing was CD8+ T cells from cultured PBMCs, taken from culture after CMV antigen stimulation.

The CDR3 protein is CATSDPKDGPHTEAFF. The CDR3 DNA reads as TGTGCCACCAGTGACCCTAAGGACGGCCCCCACACTGAAGCTTTCTTT. V is TRBV24-1 and J is TRBJ1-1; the D is unclear. The CDR3 length is 16 residues. Germline V gives CDR1 KGHDR, CDR2 SFDVKD. V lost 4 bases and J 3 bases, leaving 17 bases between the germline ends.